The next 21 T cell receptor beta chains were all read from a single sample in a study of blood T cell repertoires in COVID-19. Libraries were prepared by immunoSEQ multiplex PCR; TCRdb keeps only in-frame clonotypes and omits some of them. The table lists roughly 200,000 clones, around 85% of them singletons. Sequencing was performed on peripheral blood. The receptors shown here come from a woman of 80 years or more with acute or convalescent COVID-19.

The rearrangement joins TRBV25-1 to TRBJ1-2; D not resolved. The V gene's germline CDR1 is MGHDK and CDR2 SYGVNS. This CDR3 contains 13 residues. With 2 bases removed from V and 4 bases from J, the gap between germline ends came to 8 bases. The CDR3 DNA follows: TGTGCCAGCAGTGAACCCCAAGCCTATGGCTACACCTTC. Translated: CASSEPQAYGYTF.

This clone is a singleton in its sample. J is TRBJ1-6 and V is TRBV11-2; no clear D. V lost 0 bases and J lost 3, with 6 bases in between. In germline, CDR1 is SGHAT, CDR2 FQNNGV. CDR3 length: 15 residues. CDR3 nucleotides: TGTGCCAGCAGCTTAGATGGGCTCTATAATTCACCCCTCCACTTT. Its protein is CASSLDGLYNSPLHF.

J is TRBJ1-6 and V is TRBV5-1, with 7 bases lining up with TRBD1. Germline values: CDR1 SGHRS, CDR2 YFSETQ. The CDR3 runs 15 residues. The trim removed 1 base at V and 6 bases at J, leaving 4 bases unmatched. The chain's CDR3 is CASSLSGTVNSPLHF. As DNA, the CDR3 is TGCGCCAGCAGCTTGTCCGGGACAGTTAATTCACCCCTCCACTTT.

With respect to this clone: In the same sample, other DNA sequences code for this CDR3. The CDR3 here is CASSSTGINYGYTF. CDR3 sequence (DNA): TGTGCCAGCAGCTCGACAGGAATTAACTATGGCTACACCTTC. The chain carries TRBV7-9 and TRBJ1-2; D may be TRBD1 (6 bases). This CDR3 is 14 amino acids long. Per the germline V gene, CDR1 is SEHNR and CDR2 is FQNEAQ (reference sequence). Trimming cost V 4 bases and J 1 base, with 10 bases left between them.

This chain links TRBV7-9 with TRBJ1-2; 7 bases agree with TRBD1. Germline V lookup: CDR1 SEHNR, CDR2 FQNEAQ (reference sequence). Trimming cost V 1 base and J 8 bases; bases outside gene matches: 16. The CDR3 covers 17 residues. CDR3 amino acids: CASSLGGQDGSRKGYTF. The CDR3 DNA reads TGTGCCAGCAGCTTAGGCGGACAGGACGGGTCTAGGAAGGGCTACACCTTC.

The chain links TRBV5-4 to TRBJ1-1; the D is unclear. The CDR3 runs to 12 residues. The V end lost 2 bases, the J end lost 8 bases, and 10 bases lay between the germline ends. Per the germline V gene, CDR1 is SGHNT and CDR2 is YYREEE (reference sequence). CDR3 sequence: CASSFYGREAFF. The CDR3 DNA sequence: TGTGCCAGCAGCTTTTACGGCAGGGAAGCTTTCTTT.

This clone was counted a few times. CDR3 amino acids: CASSQATSGSEQYF. CDR3 sequence (DNA): TGTGCCAGCAGCCAAGCGACTAGCGGGAGCGAGCAGTACTTC. This chain links TRBV3-1 (or the pseudogene TRBV3-2) with TRBJ2-7; 12 bases fit TRBD2. V dropped 1 base and J dropped 6; count of bases not matched to a gene: 1. The CDR3 covers 14 residues. From germline, CDR1 is LGHDT and CDR2 YNNKEL (reference sequence).

This clone was seen a single time. The chain combines TRBV5-5 with TRBJ1-4, with 9 bases matching TRBD1. Unmatched junction bases numbered 6, after V lost 7 bases and J lost 2 bases. This CDR3 contains 15 residues. CDR1 is SGHKS and CDR2 is YYEKEE in the germline V gene (reference sequence). CDR3 residues: CASSGTGRTNEKLFF. The CDR3 DNA sequence: TGTGCCAGCTCTGGGACAGGGCGGACTAATGAAAAACTGTTTTTT.

This chain connects TRBV11-3 to TRBJ2-1; 16 nucleotides align to TRBD2. Trimming cost V 3 bases and J 9 bases; bases outside gene matches: 5. This CDR3 spans 16 amino acids. In germline, CDR1 is SGHNT, CDR2 YENEEA. The DNA for the CDR3 is TGTGCCAGCAGCTTGGGGACTAGCGGGGGGGCCAGTGAGCAGTTCTTC. It encodes CASSLGTSGGASEQFF.

This clone was observed once. This chain joins TRBV25-1 and TRBJ1-1; D is possibly TRBD1 (6 bases). The CDR3 has 13 amino acids. Germline assignment: CDR1 MGHDK and CDR2 SYGVNS. Trimming took 7 bases from V and 3 from J, leaving 12 bases between them. The chain's CDR3 is CASMTGQHTEAFF. CDR3 bases: TGTGCCAGCATGACCGGACAGCACACTGAAGCTTTCTTT.

V usage is TRBV2 and J usage is TRBJ1-4; D is perhaps TRBD1 (6 bases). The CDR3 runs to 14 residues. Trimming took 8 bases from V and 3 from J, leaving 13 bases between them. CDR1 and CDR2 (germline): SNHLY, FYNNEI. The DNA of the CDR3 is TGTGCCAGCCTACTTACAGGGTCTAATGAAAAACTGTTTTTT. Its protein is CASLLTGSNEKLFF.

The chain employs TRBV7-9 and TRBJ2-2, with TRBD2 matching 7 bases. Trimming removed 3 bases from V and 0 bases from J; junction bases left unmatched: 4. Per germline, CDR1 SEHNR and CDR2 FQNEAQ (reference sequence). The CDR3 sequence is 16 residues long. DNA of the CDR3: TGTGCCAGCAGCTTCGCGGGAGCGACGAACACCGGGGAGCTGTTTTTT. Its protein product is CASSFAGATNTGELFF.

This chain connects TRBV19 to TRBJ1-1, with a weak D call TRBD1 (6 bases). CDR1 and CDR2 from the germline V gene are LNHDA and SQIVND (reference sequence). This CDR3 contains 15 residues. The V end was cut by 10 bases, the J end by 3 bases, with 21 bases between. CDR3 in DNA: TGTGCCACCGAGGCTGGCAGGGGTGAGGACACTGAAGCTTTCTTT. It encodes CATEAGRGEDTEAFF. Together with reference TRBV19 and TRBJ1-1, the CDR3 gives the full variable domain: DGGITQSPKYLFRKEGQNVTLSCEQNLNHDAMYWYRQDPGQGLRLIYYSQIVNDFQKGDIAEGYSVSREKKESFPLTVTSAQKNPTAFYLCATEAGRGEDTEAFFGQGTRLTVV.

The chain recombines TRBV6-6 with TRBJ2-1, with D unresolved. Trimming removed 3 bases from V and 2 bases from J, with 11 bases in between. CDR1 and CDR2 (germline): MNHNY, SVGAGI (reference sequence). The CDR3 contains 15 residues. This CDR3 reads CASSYERSTYNEQFF. For the CDR3, the DNA is TGTGCCAGCAGTTATGAAAGGAGCACCTACAATGAGCAGTTCTTC.

This rearrangement joins TRBV28 to TRBJ2-2; D ambiguous. The germline V and J ends were trimmed by 3 bases and 9 bases, with 8 bases remaining between them. The CDR3 runs 12 residues. The germline V gene encodes CDR1 MDHEN and CDR2 SYDVKM. CDR3 nucleotide sequence: TGTGCCAGCAGTTTGGAGTGGAGGGAGCTGTTTTTT. Residues: CASSLEWRELFF.

The genes are TRBV27 and TRBJ2-2, with TRBD2 identical over 7 bases. The length of the CDR3 is 14 residues. V lost 3 bases, J lost 7 bases, and 5 bases stayed unmatched. Germline V gene data show CDR1 as MNHEY and CDR2 as SMNVEV (reference sequence). The CDR3 protein is CASSFGLEVGELFF. Written as DNA, the CDR3 is TGTGCCAGCAGTTTCGGACTAGAGGTCGGGGAGCTGTTTTTT.

The chain has TRBV2 and TRBJ1-6; 8 positions match TRBD1. Germline V gene sequence: CDR1 SNHLY, CDR2 FYNNEI. The CDR3 runs to 15 residues. J lost 4 bases, V lost 5 bases, and 4 bases had no gene match. The CDR3 loop is CASSLWTGYNSPLHF. For the CDR3, the DNA is TGTGCCAGCAGTTTATGGACAGGGTATAATTCACCCCTCCACTTT. The complete variable domain, with remaining parts taken from reference TRBV2 and TRBJ1-6, reads EPEVTQTPSHQVTQMGQEVILRCVPISNHLYFYWYRQILGQKVEFLVSFYNNEISEKSEIFDDQFSVERPDGSNFTLKIRSTKLEDSAMYFCASSLWTGYNSPLHFGNGTRLTVT.

This chain links TRBV4-1 with TRBJ1-1, with no clear D. This CDR3 region has 15 residues. V shed 4 bases and J shed 0 bases, with 12 bases lying between them. Germline CDR1 MGHRA, CDR2 YSYEKL. This CDR3 reads CASSLDKVLNTEAFF. The CDR3 DNA is TGCGCCAGCAGCCTCGACAAGGTATTGAACACTGAAGCTTTCTTT.

This clone was seen a single time. The V gene is TRBV4-1, the J gene TRBJ1-2; no firm D call. With 4 bases removed from V and 4 bases from J, the gap between germline ends came to 19 bases. The CDR3 covers 16 residues. The germline V gene has CDR1 MGHRA and CDR2 YSYEKL. CDR3 region: CASSLAGSLISYGYTF. Here the CDR3 DNA reads TGCGCCAGCAGCCTAGCCGGGAGCCTAATTAGCTATGGCTACACCTTC.

The chain combines TRBV6-6 with TRBJ1-1, with 7 bases that match TRBD1. This CDR3 comprises 12 residues. Germline V gene lookup returns CDR1 MNHNY and CDR2 SVGAGI (reference sequence). Trimming at V came to 7 bases and at J to 9 bases, leaving 8 bases not matched to a gene. CDR3 in amino acids: CASKGAAVQAFF. DNA for the CDR3: TGTGCCAGCAAGGGGGCCGCCGTTCAAGCTTTCTTT.

This clone was detected once. J is TRBJ1-4 and V is TRBV18; 11 bases match TRBD1. Germline loops: CDR1 KGHSH, CDR2 LQKENI. The CDR3 spans 17 residues. V shed 3 bases, J shed 5 bases, and the junction held 8 bases outside the gene matches. The CDR3 loop is CASSPTRTGGLNEKLFF. The CDR3 nucleotides are TGTGCCAGCTCACCGACCCGGACAGGGGGCTTGAATGAAAAACTGTTTTTT.